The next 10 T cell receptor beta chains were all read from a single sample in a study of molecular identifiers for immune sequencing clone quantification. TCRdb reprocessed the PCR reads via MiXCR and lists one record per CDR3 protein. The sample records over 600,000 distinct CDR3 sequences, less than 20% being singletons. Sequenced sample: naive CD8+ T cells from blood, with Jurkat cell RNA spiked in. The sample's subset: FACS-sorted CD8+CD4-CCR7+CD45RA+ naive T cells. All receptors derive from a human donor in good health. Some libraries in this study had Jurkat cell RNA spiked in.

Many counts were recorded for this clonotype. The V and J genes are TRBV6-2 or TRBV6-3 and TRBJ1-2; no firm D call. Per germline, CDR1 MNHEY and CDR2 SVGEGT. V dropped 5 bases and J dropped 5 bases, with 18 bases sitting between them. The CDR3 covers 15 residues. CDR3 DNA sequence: TGTGCCAGCAGTCCAACGCCGTCGGCCGTGTATGGCTACACCTTC. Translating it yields CASSPTPSAVYGYTF.

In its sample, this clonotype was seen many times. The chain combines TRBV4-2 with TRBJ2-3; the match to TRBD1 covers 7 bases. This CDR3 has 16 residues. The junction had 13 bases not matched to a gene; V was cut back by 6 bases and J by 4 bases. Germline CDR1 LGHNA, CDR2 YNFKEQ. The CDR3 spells CASRGAGTAGADTQYF. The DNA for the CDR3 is TGTGCCAGCAGGGGAGCCGGGACAGCTGGGGCAGATACGCAGTATTTT.

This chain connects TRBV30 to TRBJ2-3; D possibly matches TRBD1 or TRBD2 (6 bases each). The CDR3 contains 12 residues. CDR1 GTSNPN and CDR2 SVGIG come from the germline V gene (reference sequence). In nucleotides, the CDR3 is TGTGGGCTAGGGGGGAACACAGATACGCAGTATTTT. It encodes CGLGGNTDTQYF.

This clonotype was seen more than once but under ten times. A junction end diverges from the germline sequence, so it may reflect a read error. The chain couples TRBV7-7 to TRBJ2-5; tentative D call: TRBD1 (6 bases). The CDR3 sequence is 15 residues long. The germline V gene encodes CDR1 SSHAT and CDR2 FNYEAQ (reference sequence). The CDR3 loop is CASSLSWGRRETQYF. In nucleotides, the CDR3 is TGTGCTAGCAGCTTAAGCTGGGGGCGTCGGGAGACCCAGTACTTC.

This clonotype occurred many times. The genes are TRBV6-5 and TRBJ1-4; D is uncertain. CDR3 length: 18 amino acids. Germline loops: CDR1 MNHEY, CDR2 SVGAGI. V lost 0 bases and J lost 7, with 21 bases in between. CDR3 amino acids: CASSYSYWAGDFIEKLFF. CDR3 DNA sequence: TGTGCCAGCAGTTACTCGTACTGGGCCGGGGATTTTATTGAAAAACTGTTTTTT.

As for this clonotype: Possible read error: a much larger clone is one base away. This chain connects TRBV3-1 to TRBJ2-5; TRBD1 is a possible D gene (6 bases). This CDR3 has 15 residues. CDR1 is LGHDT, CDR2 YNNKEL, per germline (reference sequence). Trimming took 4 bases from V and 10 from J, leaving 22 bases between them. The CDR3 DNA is TGTGCCAGCAGCCCCGGGGACAACCCCTCTTCGGACCAGTACTTC. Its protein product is CASSPGDNPSSDQYF.

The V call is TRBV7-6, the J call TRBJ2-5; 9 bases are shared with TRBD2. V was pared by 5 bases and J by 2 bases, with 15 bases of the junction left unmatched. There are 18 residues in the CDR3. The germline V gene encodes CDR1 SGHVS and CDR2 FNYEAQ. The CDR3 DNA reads TGTGCCAGCAGCATAACAGTGGTGGTAGCGGGAGCACAAGAGACCCAGTACTTC. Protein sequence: CASSITVVVAGAQETQYF.

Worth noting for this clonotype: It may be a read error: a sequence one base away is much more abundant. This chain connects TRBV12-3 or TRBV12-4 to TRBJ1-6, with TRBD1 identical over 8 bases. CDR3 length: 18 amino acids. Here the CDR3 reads CASSLGQEKSSYNPPLHF. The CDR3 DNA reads TGTGCCAGCAGTTTGGGACAGGAAAAGAGCTCCTATAATCCACCCCTCCACTTT.

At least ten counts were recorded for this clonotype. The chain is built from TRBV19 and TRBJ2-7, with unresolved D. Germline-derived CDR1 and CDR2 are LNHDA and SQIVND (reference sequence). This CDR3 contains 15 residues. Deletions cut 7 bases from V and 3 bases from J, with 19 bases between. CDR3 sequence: CASTTTWGNHYEQYF. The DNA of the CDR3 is TGTGCCAGTACCACGACGTGGGGAAACCACTACGAGCAGTACTTC.

CDR3: CAWSVVGTVQETQYF. Written as DNA, the CDR3 is TGTGCCTGGAGTGTAGTCGGGACAGTGCAAGAGACCCAGTACTTC. The chain links TRBV30 to TRBJ2-5; 7 bases are a match to TRBD1. Germline V gene data show CDR1 as GTSNPN and CDR2 as SVGIG (reference sequence). The J segment lost 2 bases and the V segment lost 0 bases, leaving 6 bases of the junction unmatched. The CDR3 runs 15 residues.